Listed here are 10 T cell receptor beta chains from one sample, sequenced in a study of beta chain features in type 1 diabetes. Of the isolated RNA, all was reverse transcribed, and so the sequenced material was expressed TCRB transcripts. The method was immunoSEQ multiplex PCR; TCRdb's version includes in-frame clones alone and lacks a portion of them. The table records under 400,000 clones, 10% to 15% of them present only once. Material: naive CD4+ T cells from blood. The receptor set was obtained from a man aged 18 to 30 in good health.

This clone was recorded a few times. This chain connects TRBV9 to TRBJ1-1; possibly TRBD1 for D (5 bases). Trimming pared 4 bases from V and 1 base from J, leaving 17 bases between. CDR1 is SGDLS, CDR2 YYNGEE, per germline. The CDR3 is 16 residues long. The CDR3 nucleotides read TGTGCCAGCAGCCGGGGACTGAGCGGCCGGAACACTGAAGCTTTCTTT. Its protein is CASSRGLSGRNTEAFF.

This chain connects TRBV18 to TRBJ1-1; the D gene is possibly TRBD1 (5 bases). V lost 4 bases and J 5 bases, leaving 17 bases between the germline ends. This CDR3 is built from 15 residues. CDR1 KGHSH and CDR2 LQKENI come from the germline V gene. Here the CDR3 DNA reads TGTGCCAGCTCACGCGCGGTAGGGGATGGGACTGAAGCTTTCTTT. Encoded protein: CASSRAVGDGTEAFF.

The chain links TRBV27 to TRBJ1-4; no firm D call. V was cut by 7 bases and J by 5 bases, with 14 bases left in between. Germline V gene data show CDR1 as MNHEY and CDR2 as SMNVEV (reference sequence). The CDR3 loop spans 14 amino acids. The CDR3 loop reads CASKEGTANEKLFF. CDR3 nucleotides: TGTGCCAGCAAAGAGGGAACGGCGAATGAAAAACTGTTTTTT.

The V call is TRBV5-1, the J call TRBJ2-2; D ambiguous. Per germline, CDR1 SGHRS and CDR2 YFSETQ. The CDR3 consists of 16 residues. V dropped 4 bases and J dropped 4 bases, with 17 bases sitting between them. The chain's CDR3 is CASSILGQASTGELFF. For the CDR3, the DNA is TGCGCCAGCAGCATCCTTGGGCAGGCATCCACCGGGGAGCTGTTTTTT.

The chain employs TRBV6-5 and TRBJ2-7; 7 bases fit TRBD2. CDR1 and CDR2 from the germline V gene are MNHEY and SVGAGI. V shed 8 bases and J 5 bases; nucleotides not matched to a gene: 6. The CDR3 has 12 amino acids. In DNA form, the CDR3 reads TGTGCCAGCCAGCGGGGTCTCGACGAGCAGTACTTC. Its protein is CASQRGLDEQYF.

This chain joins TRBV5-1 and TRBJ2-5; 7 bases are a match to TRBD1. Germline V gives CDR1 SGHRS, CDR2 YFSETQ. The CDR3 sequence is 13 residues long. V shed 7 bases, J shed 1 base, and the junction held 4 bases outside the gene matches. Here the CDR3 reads CASADRAQETQYF. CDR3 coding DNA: TGCGCCAGCGCCGACAGGGCCCAAGAGACCCAGTACTTC.

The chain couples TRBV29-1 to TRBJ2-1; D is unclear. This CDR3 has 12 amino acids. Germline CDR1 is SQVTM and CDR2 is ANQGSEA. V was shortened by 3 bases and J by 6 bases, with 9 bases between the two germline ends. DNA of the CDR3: TGCAGCGTTGAGGGCAGCCTCAATGAGCAGTTCTTC. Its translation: CSVEGSLNEQFF.

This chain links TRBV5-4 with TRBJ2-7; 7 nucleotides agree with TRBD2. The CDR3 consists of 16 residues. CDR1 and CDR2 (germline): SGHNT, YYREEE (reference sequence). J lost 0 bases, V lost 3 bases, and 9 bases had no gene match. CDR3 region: CASSWGISGSSYEQYF. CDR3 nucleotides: TGTGCCAGCAGCTGGGGGATTAGCGGGTCCTCCTACGAGCAGTACTTC.

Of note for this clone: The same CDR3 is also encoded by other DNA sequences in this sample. The CDR3 protein is CASSSGQGNTEAFF. The CDR3 coding sequence is TGTGCCAGCAGCTCCGGACAGGGAAACACTGAAGCTTTCTTT. The chain couples TRBV7-9 to TRBJ1-1, with 8 bases matching TRBD1. Germline CDR1 SEHNR, CDR2 FQNEAQ (reference sequence). Germline trimming cut 4 bases from V and 2 bases from J; bases unmatched to any gene: 3. The CDR3 has 14 amino acids.

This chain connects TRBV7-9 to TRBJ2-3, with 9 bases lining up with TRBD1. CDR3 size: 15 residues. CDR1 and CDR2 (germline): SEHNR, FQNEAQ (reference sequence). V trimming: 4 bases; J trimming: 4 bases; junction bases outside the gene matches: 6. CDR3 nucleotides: TGTGCCAGCAGCTCTTGGACAGGGGCAGCAGATACGCAGTATTTT. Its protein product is CASSSWTGAADTQYF.